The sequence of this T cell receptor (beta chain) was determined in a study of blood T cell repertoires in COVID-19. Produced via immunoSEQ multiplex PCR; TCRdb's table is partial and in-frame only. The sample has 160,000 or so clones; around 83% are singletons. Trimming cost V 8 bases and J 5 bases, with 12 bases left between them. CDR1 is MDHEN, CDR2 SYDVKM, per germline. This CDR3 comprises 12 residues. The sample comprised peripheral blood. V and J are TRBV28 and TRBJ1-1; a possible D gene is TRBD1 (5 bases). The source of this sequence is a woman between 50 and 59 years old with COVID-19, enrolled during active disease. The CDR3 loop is CASGGLGTEAFF. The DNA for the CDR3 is TGTGCCAGCGGGGGGTTGGGGACTGAAGCTTTCTTT.